The TCR beta chain under discussion was sequenced for a study of cytomegalovirus exposure and HLA in healthy donors. J lost 8 bases, V lost 2 bases, and 4 bases had no gene match. The length of the CDR3 is 14 residues. Looked up from germline, CDR1 is GTSNPN and CDR2 is SVGIG (reference sequence). Study-wide points: In presence/absence analyses, roughly uniform sequencing depth across donors was assumed. What a later analysis reportedly showed was that an Asian-associated ancestry cluster had fewer N-insertions than the approximately 700-donor mean.

The PCR contained 60 Vbeta and 13 Jbeta primers. The protocol was immunoSEQ multiplex PCR, while the TCRdb copy is restricted to in-frame clones and leaves out a portion. Here the sample table reports 93,000 or so clones. With regard to this clone: Antigen unknown.

This TCR was sampled from a man aged 40-50 years in good health and CMV-seronegative. The gene calls are TRBV30 and TRBJ2-1, with 12 bases identical to TRBD1. Sequencing was done on a sample of PBMCs. In nucleotides, the CDR3 is TGTGCCTGGAGTTTGGGACAGGGGGCCTATGAGCAGTTCTTC. Amino acids: CAWSLGQGAYEQFF.